This T cell receptor beta chain was captured by sequencing in a study of shared clonotypes between healthy human individuals. Findings and limits, study-wide: In having few donors, the study represented limited genetic and exposure-history diversity.

Turning to this clone: Its matching antigen is unknown.

Measured with immunoSEQ multiplex PCR; TCRdb has only the in-frame clones, and not every one. The repertoire has around 700,000 clones, around 67% of them found once; the top ten carry under 2%. CD4+ cells underwent separation, giving CD45RA+ naive and CD45RA-negative memory subsets. The sample consisted of memory CD4+ T cells sorted from blood. Subset: CD45RA-negative fraction. The clonotype was recovered from a woman under 40 in good health.

Here the CDR3 DNA reads TGTGCCAGCAGCTTGAGGCGACCGGGACAGGGATACGAGCAGTACTTC. The encoded protein is CASSLRRPGQGYEQYF. The chain has TRBV5-4 and TRBJ2-7; 9 bases line up with TRBD1. Germline-derived CDR1 and CDR2 are SGHNT and YYREEE (reference sequence). This CDR3 is 16 amino acids long. V was clipped by 1 base and J by 4 bases; unmatched bases: 9.